The 27 T cell receptor beta chains given below trace back to one sample, sequenced in a study of CD8+CD57+ T cells in acquired aplastic anemia. Selection for sequencing was limited to patients who had shown CD8+CD57+ cell expansion by flow cytometry. TCR beta VDJ combinations and CDR3 sequences were profiled from genomic DNA. In TCRdb, the reads were re-called with MiXCR into one record per CDR3 protein. The repertoire holds under 200,000 distinct CDR3 sequences, with approximately 52% as singletons. The sample comprised sorted CD4+, CD8+, or CD8+CD57+ T cells (not recorded which) from PBMCs. All receptors derive from a human donor with aplastic anemia.

The chain carries TRBV29-1 and TRBJ1-1, with TRBD1 as a possible D gene (5 bases). Germline V CDR1 and CDR2: SQVTM, ANQGSEA. Between the trimmed V and J ends, which lost 4 bases and 5 bases, there was a span of 11 bases. This CDR3 is built from 12 residues. CDR3 loop: CSVGDPGTEAFF. CDR3 coding DNA: TGCAGCGTTGGGGACCCGGGAACTGAAGCTTTCTTT.

The chain couples TRBV7-9 to TRBJ2-7; D not resolved. Germline V CDR1 and CDR2: SEHNR, FQNEAQ (reference sequence). V lost 10 bases and J 6 bases, leaving 19 bases between the germline ends. This CDR3 spans 13 amino acids. CDR3 bases: TGTGCCACCTCAGCTTATGCAGAAACCGAGCAGTACTTC. This sequence encodes CATSAYAETEQYF.

In its sample, this clonotype was seen a few times. This rearrangement joins TRBV7-9 to TRBJ1-5; D is ambiguous. The CDR3 sequence is 12 residues long. Per germline, CDR1 SEHNR and CDR2 FQNEAQ (reference sequence). The CDR3 sequence is CAHAGGNQPQHF. CDR3 DNA: TGTGCTCACGCCGGGGGCAATCAGCCCCAGCATTTT.

This sequence joins TRBV7-6 and TRBJ1-6; 10 bases line up with TRBD1. CDR1 is SGHVS and CDR2 is FNYEAQ in the germline V gene. The CDR3 is made up of 15 amino acids. V shed 2 bases and J 7 bases; nucleotides not matched to a gene: 2. CDR3 in DNA: TGTGCCAGCAGCTTACGGGGACAGGGGAATTCACCCCTCCACTTT. This codes for CASSLRGQGNSPLHF.

This clonotype was counted only a few times. The V call is TRBV24-1, the J call TRBJ2-5; D is possibly TRBD1 (5 bases). V gave up 0 bases and J gave up 2 bases, with 12 bases separating them. There are 16 residues in the CDR3. From germline, CDR1 is KGHDR and CDR2 SFDVKD. The CDR3 sequence: CATSDLGAREQETQYF. The CDR3 DNA reads as TGTGCCACCAGTGATTTGGGCGCCAGGGAACAAGAGACCCAGTACTTC.

A single count supports this clonotype. The CDR3 region has the DNA TGCAGTGCTGACCTCCCCAGCACTCTCGCCCTAGCGGGAGACGAGCAGTACTTC. Protein sequence: CSADLPSTLALAGDEQYF. V gene TRBV20-1 combines with J gene TRBJ2-7, with 10 bases identical to TRBD2. With V trimmed by 5 bases and J by 5 bases, 21 bases remained unmatched. The CDR3 has 18 amino acids. Per the germline V gene, CDR1 is DFQATT and CDR2 is SNEGSKA (reference sequence).

This chain links TRBV29-1 with TRBJ2-2, with no clear D. The CDR3 sequence is 13 residues long. Trimming removed 7 bases at V and 2 bases at J, with 11 bases between. CDR1 and CDR2 (germline): SQVTM, ANQGSEA. CDR3 region: CSGSGRNTGELFF. The CDR3 region has the DNA TGCAGCGGTTCCGGCCGAAACACCGGGGAGCTGTTTTTT.

The chain carries TRBV20-1 and TRBJ2-6; D not resolved. This CDR3 is built from 15 residues. With 0 bases removed from V and 1 base from J, the gap between germline ends came to 7 bases. Germline V gives CDR1 DFQATT, CDR2 SNEGSKA (reference sequence). Written as DNA, the CDR3 is TGCAGTGCTAGAGATACCGGGTCTGGGGCCAACGTCCTGACTTTC. Translating it yields CSARDTGSGANVLTF.

The chain has TRBV20-1 and TRBJ2-1; 13 nucleotides match TRBD2. V gave up 5 bases and J gave up 6 bases; unmatched junction bases: 13. This CDR3 is built from 17 residues. Germline CDR1 and CDR2: DFQATT and SNEGSKA (reference sequence). The CDR3 reads CSARLRTSGSWGNEQFF. The DNA of the CDR3 is TGCAGTGCTCGTTTAAGGACTAGCGGGAGTTGGGGCAATGAGCAGTTCTTC.

J is TRBJ1-5 and V is TRBV10-3; 7 positions agree with TRBD1. CDR1 ENHRY and CDR2 SYGVKD come from the germline V gene. The V and J ends lost 6 bases and 7 bases, in that order; junction bases with no gene match: 12. This CDR3 is 15 amino acids long. CDR3 in amino acids: CAISALGDRLQPQHF. The CDR3 DNA sequence: TGTGCCATCAGCGCCCTAGGGGACAGATTGCAGCCCCAGCATTTT.

This clonotype was detected many times. J is TRBJ1-5 and V is TRBV6-1; tentative D call: TRBD1 (5 bases). Trimming took 6 bases from V and 6 from J, leaving 18 bases between them. This CDR3 comprises 15 residues. Germline loops: CDR1 MNHNS, CDR2 SASEGT. CDR3 sequence (DNA): TGTGCCAGCAGCCATAAACCAGGGCCGGGTCAGCCCCAGCATTTT. It is translated as CASSHKPGPGQPQHF.

This chain links TRBV12-3 or TRBV12-4 with TRBJ2-5; TRBD1 or TRBD2 may be the D gene (5 bases each). V was pared by 4 bases and J by 2 bases, with 11 bases between. This CDR3 region has 14 residues. CDR3 amino acids: CASSYWGPQETQYF. The CDR3 DNA reads as TGTGCCAGCAGTTACTGGGGACCACAAGAGACCCAGTACTTC.

The rearrangement joins TRBV20-1 to TRBJ1-6; no definite D call. CDR1 DFQATT and CDR2 SNEGSKA come from the germline V gene (reference sequence). V dropped 6 bases and J dropped 8 bases, with 14 bases sitting between them. The CDR3 is made up of 13 amino acids. As DNA, the CDR3 is TGCAGTGCGTTAGTGGGTACGGATTCACCCCTCCACTTT. Protein: CSALVGTDSPLHF.

The sample holds one count of this clonotype. An end of the junction differs from the germline gene, which may be a read error. The CDR3 DNA reads as TGTGCCAGTAGTACGAGACAGGGGGCCGGGACTGAAGCTCTCTTT. Residues: CASSTRQGAGTEALF. The chain has TRBV19 and TRBJ1-1; 10 bases fit TRBD1. This CDR3 region has 15 residues. Germline-derived CDR1 and CDR2 are LNHDA and SQIVND (reference sequence).

In DNA, the CDR3 is TGCGCCAGCAGCCAAGATCTGGGAGTGAGCTCCTACGAGCAGTACTTC. This translates into CASSQDLGVSSYEQYF. The chain has TRBV4-3 and TRBJ2-7, with a possible D match to TRBD2 (5 bases). CDR1 is LGHNA and CDR2 is YSLEER in the germline V gene. V was trimmed by 0 bases and J by 0 bases, leaving 12 bases between them. The CDR3 spans 16 residues.

The chain employs TRBV20-1 and TRBJ2-2; D remains ambiguous. V was clipped by 2 bases and J by 1 base, with 5 bases between them. The germline V gene has CDR1 DFQATT and CDR2 SNEGSKA (reference sequence). The CDR3 is 13 amino acids. CDR3 in DNA: TGCAGTGCTAGACCACGGAACACCGGGGAGCTGTTTTTT. Translating it yields CSARPRNTGELFF.

V and J are TRBV11-1 and TRBJ2-3; 14 nucleotides align to TRBD2. The CDR3 spans 16 residues. V trimming: 5 bases; J trimming: 4 bases; junction bases outside the gene matches: 5. Per the germline V gene, CDR1 is SGHAT and CDR2 is FQDESV (reference sequence). CDR3 in DNA: TGTGCCAGCAGCCGGATGGGACTAGCGGGAGCAGATACGCAGTATTTT. Translation: CASSRMGLAGADTQYF.

This clonotype was recorded many times. The V and J genes are TRBV5-1 and TRBJ1-1, with a tentative D call TRBD1 (6 bases). The CDR3 is 15 residues long. From germline, CDR1 is SGHRS and CDR2 YFSETQ. Between the trimmed V and J ends, which lost 3 bases and 1 base, there was a span of 13 bases. The DNA for the CDR3 is TGCGCCAGCAGCTCAAGTAGGGGACAGAACACTGAAGCTTTCTTT. Its translation: CASSSSRGQNTEAFF.

V is TRBV15 and J is TRBJ2-3; possible D gene TRBD2, 6 bases. The ends were cut back, 4 bases at V and 6 bases at J, with 20 bases in the middle. The CDR3 has 16 amino acids. The germline gives CDR1 LNHNV, CDR2 YYDKDF (reference sequence). As DNA, the CDR3 is TGTGCCACCAGCACCCGTCGGCGGGAAAGAGGGGATACGCAGTATTTT. It yields the protein CATSTRRRERGDTQYF.

Many counts were recorded for this clonotype. This rearrangement joins TRBV6-5 to TRBJ1-2; D is undetermined. Between the trimmed V and J ends, which lost 4 bases and 2 bases, there was a span of 8 bases. CDR1 and CDR2 from the germline V gene are MNHEY and SVGAGI. The CDR3 is 13 residues long. CDR3 region: CASSLSVNYGYTF. DNA for the CDR3: TGTGCCAGCAGTTTGTCGGTCAACTATGGCTACACCTTC.

As to this clonotype: Germline is not matched at one junction end, which may reflect a read error. The V call is TRBV18, the J call TRBJ2-7; D is perhaps TRBD2 (5 bases). The CDR3 is 12 residues long. Germline CDR1 KGHSH, CDR2 LQKENI. Here the CDR3 reads CASSPYGNERYF. CDR3 bases: TGTGCCAGCTCACCGTACGGGAACGAGCGGTACTTC.

This chain uses TRBV6-5 with TRBJ2-7; TRBD1 might be the D (6 bases). From germline, CDR1 is MNHEY and CDR2 SVGAGI. Deletions cut 3 bases from V and 4 bases from J, with 13 bases between. There are 14 residues in the CDR3. As DNA, the CDR3 is TGTGCCAGCAGTTATACAGGGTACGAGTACGAGCAGTACTTC. It is translated as CASSYTGYEYEQYF.

The V and J genes are TRBV11-2 and TRBJ2-3; either TRBD1 or TRBD2 may fit D (5 bases each). CDR3 length: 13 amino acids. Germline loops: CDR1 SGHAT, CDR2 FQNNGV. With 2 bases removed from V and 7 bases from J, the gap between germline ends came to 10 bases. CDR3 residues: CASSLNWGNTQYF. The CDR3 nucleotides are TGTGCCAGCAGCTTAAATTGGGGGAATACGCAGTATTTT. The full variable domain, completed using reference TRBV11-2 and TRBJ2-3, is EAGVAQSPRYKIIEKRQSVAFWCNPISGHATLYWYQQILGQGPKLLIQFQNNGVVDDSQLPKDRFSAERLKGVDSTLKIQPAKLEDSAVYLCASSLNWGNTQYFGPGTRLTVL.

This clonotype was counted many times. The V call is TRBV7-2, the J call TRBJ1-4; D is perhaps TRBD1 (5 bases). The length of the CDR3 is 15 residues. Germline-derived CDR1 and CDR2 are SGHTA and FQGNSA. With 1 base removed from V and 8 bases from J, the gap between germline ends came to 14 bases. This CDR3 is CASSLGQQEWEKLFF. Written as DNA, the CDR3 is TGTGCCAGCAGCTTAGGCCAACAGGAGTGGGAAAAACTGTTTTTT.

This clonotype has just a few counts. This rearrangement joins TRBV28 to TRBJ1-2; TRBD1 might be the D (6 bases). Per germline, CDR1 MDHEN and CDR2 SYDVKM. The CDR3 loop spans 15 amino acids. With 5 bases removed from V and 1 base from J, the gap between germline ends came to 14 bases. In nucleotides, the CDR3 is TGTGCCAGCAGTCTCCCCAGGGGCTTTAACTATGGCTACACCTTC. Its translation: CASSLPRGFNYGYTF.

This clonotype was found many times. This chain links TRBV24-1 with TRBJ2-1, with D hard to call. CDR3 length: 15 amino acids. Germline V CDR1 and CDR2: KGHDR, SFDVKD. The V end was cut by 9 bases, the J end by 6 bases, with 20 bases between. DNA of the CDR3: TGTGCCACCGGATCAATGGCCCCAGCAGGCAATGAGCAGTTCTTC. Encoded protein: CATGSMAPAGNEQFF.

This clonotype came up a few times. The V and J genes are TRBV24-1 and TRBJ2-1, with 7 bases matching TRBD1. Germline V gene data show CDR1 as KGHDR and CDR2 as SFDVKD. The length of the CDR3 is 14 residues. V shed 3 bases, J shed 8 bases, and the junction held 6 bases outside the gene matches. Here the CDR3 DNA reads TGTGCCACCAGTGATCTTACAGGGGCAGATGAGCAGTTCTTC. Its protein product is CATSDLTGADEQFF.